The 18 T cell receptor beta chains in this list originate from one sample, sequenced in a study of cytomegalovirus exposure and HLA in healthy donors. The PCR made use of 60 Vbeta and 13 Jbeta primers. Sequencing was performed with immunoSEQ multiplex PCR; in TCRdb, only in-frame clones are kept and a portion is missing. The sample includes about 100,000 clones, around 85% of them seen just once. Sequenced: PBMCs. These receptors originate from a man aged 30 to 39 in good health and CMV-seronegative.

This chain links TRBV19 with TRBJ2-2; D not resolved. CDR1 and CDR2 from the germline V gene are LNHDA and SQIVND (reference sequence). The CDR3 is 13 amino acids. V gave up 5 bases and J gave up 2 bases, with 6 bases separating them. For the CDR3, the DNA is TGTGCCAGTAGTGCGCCTAACACCGGGGAGCTGTTTTTT. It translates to CASSAPNTGELFF.

The CDR3 loop is CASSLSSAGELFF. The CDR3 region has the DNA TGTGCCAGCAGTTTATCTTCGGCCGGGGAGCTGTTTTTT. V gene TRBV27 combines with J gene TRBJ2-2; no clear D gene. The CDR3 length is 13 residues. The germline V and J ends were trimmed by 0 bases and 6 bases, with 5 bases remaining between them. Germline assignment: CDR1 MNHEY and CDR2 SMNVEV (reference sequence).

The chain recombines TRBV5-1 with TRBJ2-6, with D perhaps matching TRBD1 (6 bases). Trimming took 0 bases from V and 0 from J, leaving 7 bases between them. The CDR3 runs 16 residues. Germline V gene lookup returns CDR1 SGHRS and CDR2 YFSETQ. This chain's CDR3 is CASSLDRVSGANVLTF. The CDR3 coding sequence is TGCGCCAGCAGCTTGGACAGGGTCTCTGGGGCCAACGTCCTGACTTTC.

CDR3 DNA sequence: TGTGCCAGCAGTCCCCGGGCGGGGGCGAACACCGGGGAGCTGTTTTTT. As protein: CASSPRAGANTGELFF. The rearrangement joins TRBV11-2 to TRBJ2-2; 7 bases fit TRBD2. Germline V lookup: CDR1 SGHAT, CDR2 FQNNGV. The CDR3 totals 16 residues. V dropped 6 bases and J dropped 0; count of bases not matched to a gene: 7.

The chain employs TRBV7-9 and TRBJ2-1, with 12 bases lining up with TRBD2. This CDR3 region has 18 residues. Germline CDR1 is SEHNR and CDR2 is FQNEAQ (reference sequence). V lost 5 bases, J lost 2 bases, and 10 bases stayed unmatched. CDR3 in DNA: TGTGCCAGCAGCCCAGTTCTAGCGGGAGGGCCCCCCTACAATGAGCAGTTCTTC. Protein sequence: CASSPVLAGGPPYNEQFF.

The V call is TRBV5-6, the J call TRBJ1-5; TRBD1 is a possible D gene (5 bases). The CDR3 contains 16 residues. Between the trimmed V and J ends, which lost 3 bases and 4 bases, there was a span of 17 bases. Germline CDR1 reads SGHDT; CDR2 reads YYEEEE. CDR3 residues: CASSSGGTLMNQPQHF. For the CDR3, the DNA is TGTGCCAGCAGCTCTGGGGGGACTCTGATGAATCAGCCCCAGCATTTT.

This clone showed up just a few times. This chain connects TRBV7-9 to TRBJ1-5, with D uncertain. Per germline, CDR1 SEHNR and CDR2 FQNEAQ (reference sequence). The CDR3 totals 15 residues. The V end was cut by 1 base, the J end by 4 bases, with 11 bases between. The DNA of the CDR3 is TGTGCCAGCAGCTTAGAACGGGGATTGAATCAGCCCCAGCATTTT. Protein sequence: CASSLERGLNQPQHF.

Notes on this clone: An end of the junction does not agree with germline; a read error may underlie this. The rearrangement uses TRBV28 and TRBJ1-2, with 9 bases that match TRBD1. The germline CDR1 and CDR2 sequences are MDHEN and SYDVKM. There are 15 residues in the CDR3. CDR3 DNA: TGTGCCAGCAGTCCGGGACAGGGTATAAACGATGGCTACCCCTTC. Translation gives CASSPGQGINDGYPF.

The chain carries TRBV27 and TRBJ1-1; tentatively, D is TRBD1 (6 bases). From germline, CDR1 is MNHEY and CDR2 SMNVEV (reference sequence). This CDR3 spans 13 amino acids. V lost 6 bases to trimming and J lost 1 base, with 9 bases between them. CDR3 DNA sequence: TGTGCCAGCAGGTGGACAGAGAACACTGAAGCTTTCTTT. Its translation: CASRWTENTEAFF.

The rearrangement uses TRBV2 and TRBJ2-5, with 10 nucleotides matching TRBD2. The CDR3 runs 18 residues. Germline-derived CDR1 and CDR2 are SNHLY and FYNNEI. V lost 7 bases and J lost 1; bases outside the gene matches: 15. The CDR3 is CASIWGGASGSPQETQYF. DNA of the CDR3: TGTGCCAGCATCTGGGGAGGAGCTAGCGGGAGTCCCCAAGAGACCCAGTACTTC.

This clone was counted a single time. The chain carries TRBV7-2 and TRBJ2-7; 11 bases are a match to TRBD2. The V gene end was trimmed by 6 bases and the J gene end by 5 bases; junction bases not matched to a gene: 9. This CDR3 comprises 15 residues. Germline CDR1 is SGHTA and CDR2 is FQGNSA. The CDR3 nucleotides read TGTGCCAGCAGGACTACTAGCGGGAGTCTAGACGAGCAGTACTTC. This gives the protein CASRTTSGSLDEQYF.

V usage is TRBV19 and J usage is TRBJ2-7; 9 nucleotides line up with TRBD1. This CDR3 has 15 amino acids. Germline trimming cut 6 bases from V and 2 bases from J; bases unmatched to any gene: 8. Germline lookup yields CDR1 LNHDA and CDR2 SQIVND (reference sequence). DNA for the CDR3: TGTGCCAGTAGCGGGGGGACAGGGCAGGCCTACGAGCAGTACTTC. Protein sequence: CASSGGTGQAYEQYF.

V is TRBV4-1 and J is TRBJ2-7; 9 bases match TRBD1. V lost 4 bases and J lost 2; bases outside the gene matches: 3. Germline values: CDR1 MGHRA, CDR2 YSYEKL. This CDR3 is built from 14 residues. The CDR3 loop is CASSRGTGTYEQYF. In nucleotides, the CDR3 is TGCGCCAGCAGCCGGGGGACAGGGACCTACGAGCAGTACTTC.

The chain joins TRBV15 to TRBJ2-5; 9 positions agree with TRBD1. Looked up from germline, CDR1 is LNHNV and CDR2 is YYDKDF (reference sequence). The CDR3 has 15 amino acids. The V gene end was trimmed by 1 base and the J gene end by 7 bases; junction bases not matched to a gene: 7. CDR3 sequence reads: CATSRGDTGGGTQYF. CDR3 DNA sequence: TGTGCCACCAGCAGAGGGGATACAGGGGGCGGGACCCAGTACTTC.

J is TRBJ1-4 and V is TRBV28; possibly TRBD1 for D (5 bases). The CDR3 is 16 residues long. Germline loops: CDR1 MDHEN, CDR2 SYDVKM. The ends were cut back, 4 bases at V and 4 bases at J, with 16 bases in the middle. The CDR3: CASSSRTRASNEKLFF. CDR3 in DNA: TGTGCCAGCAGTTCCCGGACAAGGGCTAGTAATGAAAAACTGTTTTTT.

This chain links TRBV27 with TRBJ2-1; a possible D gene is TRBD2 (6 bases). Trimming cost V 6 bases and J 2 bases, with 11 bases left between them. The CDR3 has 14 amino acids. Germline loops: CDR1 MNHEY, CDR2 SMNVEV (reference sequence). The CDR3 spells CASRDGGTYNEQFF. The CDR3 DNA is TGTGCCAGCAGGGATGGGGGGACCTACAATGAGCAGTTCTTC.

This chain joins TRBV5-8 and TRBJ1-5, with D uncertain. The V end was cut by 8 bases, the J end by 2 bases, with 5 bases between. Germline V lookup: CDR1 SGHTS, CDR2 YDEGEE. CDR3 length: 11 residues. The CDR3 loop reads CASRGNQPQHF. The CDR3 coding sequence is TGTGCCAGTCGGGGCAATCAGCCCCAGCATTTT.

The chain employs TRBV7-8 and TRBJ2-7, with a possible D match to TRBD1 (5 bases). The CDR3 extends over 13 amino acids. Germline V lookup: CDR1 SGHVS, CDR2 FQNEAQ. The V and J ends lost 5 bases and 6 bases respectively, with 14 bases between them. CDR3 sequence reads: CASSPGIRGEQYF. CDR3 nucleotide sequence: TGTGCCAGCAGCCCAGGGATACGTGGCGAGCAGTACTTC.